A selection of T cell receptor beta chains follows, all from one sample in a study of control samples from healthy donors and cancer patients. The data were produced by immunoSEQ multiplex PCR, yet TCRdb's version contains in-frame clones alone and is incomplete. The sample yields tens of thousands of clones, around 93% seen once. The sample was blood. The receptor source for this set is a woman in her 30s in good health. CDR3s include the opening cysteine and the closing phenylalanine or tryptophan. Each record gives: J gene, V gene, D gene, clone size, CDR3 protein, CDR3 DNA. D genes are given only for firm matches. Clone size is not always given. Where it is, it says once, few, many or a class for expanded clones.

j_call: TRBJ1-2
v_call: TRBV11-2
d_call: NA
clone_size: once
cdr3_aa: CASSFGTDYGYTF
cdr3_nt: TGTGCCAGCAGCTTTGGGACGGACTATGGCTACACCTTC

j_call: TRBJ1-1
v_call: TRBV19
d_call: NA
clone_size: NA
cdr3_aa: CASSIDGVKTEAFF
cdr3_nt: TGTGCCAGTAGTATTGATGGTGTGAAGACTGAAGCTTTCTTT

j_call: TRBJ2-4
v_call: TRBV6-1
d_call: NA
clone_size: NA
cdr3_aa: CASSEDPGPLGNIQYF
cdr3_nt: TGTGCCAGCAGTGAAGATCCCGGACCCCTGGGGAACATTCAGTACTTC

j_call: TRBJ1-6
v_call: TRBV27
d_call: NA
clone_size: once
cdr3_aa: CASSFSNSPLHF
cdr3_nt: TGTGCCAGCAGTTTTTCTAATTCACCCCTCCACTTT

j_call: TRBJ1-5
v_call: TRBV30
d_call: TRBD1
clone_size: NA
cdr3_aa: CAWKPQGINQPQHF
cdr3_nt: TGTGCCTGGAAGCCACAGGGGATCAATCAGCCCCAGCATTTT

j_call: TRBJ1-1
v_call: TRBV11-2
d_call: TRBD1
clone_size: NA
cdr3_aa: CASSLTGGGYTEAFF
cdr3_nt: TGTGCCAGCAGCTTAACAGGGGGTGGGTACACTGAAGCTTTCTTT

j_call: TRBJ1-5
v_call: TRBV28
d_call: NA
clone_size: NA
cdr3_aa: CACNVGGRNQPQHF
cdr3_nt: TGTGCCTGTAATGTCGGGGGGCGTAATCAGCCCCAGCATTTT

j_call: TRBJ2-1
v_call: TRBV12-3/TRBV12-4
d_call: NA
clone_size: NA
cdr3_aa: CASTSDGGNEQFF
cdr3_nt: TGTGCCAGCACCTCCGACGGGGGAAATGAGCAGTTCTTC

j_call: TRBJ2-2
v_call: TRBV2
d_call: NA
clone_size: NA
cdr3_aa: CASKGEGSTGELFF
cdr3_nt: TGTGCCAGCAAGGGTGAGGGGAGCACCGGGGAGCTGTTTTTT

j_call: TRBJ1-1
v_call: TRBV5-1
d_call: NA
clone_size: NA
cdr3_aa: CASSPSGQGNTEAFF
cdr3_nt: TGCGCCAGCAGCCCCTCAGGGCAGGGGAACACTGAAGCTTTCTTT

j_call: TRBJ1-2
v_call: TRBV2
d_call: TRBD1
clone_size: NA
cdr3_aa: CANRGSSYGYTF
cdr3_nt: TGTGCCAACAGGGGTAGTAGCTATGGCTACACCTTC

j_call: TRBJ1-4
v_call: TRBV27
d_call: TRBD1
clone_size: NA
cdr3_aa: CASSFRTGGREKLFF
cdr3_nt: TGTGCCAGCAGTTTCCGGACAGGGGGGCGAGAAAAACTGTTTTTT

j_call: TRBJ2-5
v_call: TRBV6-5
d_call: NA
clone_size: NA
cdr3_aa: CASRKSGGAGETQYF
cdr3_nt: TGTGCCAGCAGAAAAAGTGGGGGGGCCGGTGAGACCCAGTACTTC

j_call: TRBJ1-1
v_call: TRBV4-1
d_call: NA
clone_size: NA
cdr3_aa: CASRSDRQNTEAFF
cdr3_nt: TGCGCCAGCAGGTCAGACAGACAAAACACTGAAGCTTTCTTT

j_call: TRBJ2-7
v_call: TRBV11-2
d_call: TRBD2
clone_size: once
cdr3_aa: CASSLVVRGGVDGTYEQYF
cdr3_nt: TGTGCCAGCAGCTTAGTTGTGCGGGGGGGCGTCGATGGGACCTACGAGCAGTACTTC

j_call: TRBJ1-5
v_call: TRBV28
d_call: NA
clone_size: NA
cdr3_aa: CASSFTGIYQPQHF
cdr3_nt: TGTGCCAGCAGTTTCACAGGGATATATCAGCCCCAGCATTTT

j_call: TRBJ2-3
v_call: TRBV7-3
d_call: NA
clone_size: few
cdr3_aa: CASSLSTSTDTQYF
cdr3_nt: TGTGCCAGCAGCTTATCTACTAGCACAGATACGCAGTATTTT